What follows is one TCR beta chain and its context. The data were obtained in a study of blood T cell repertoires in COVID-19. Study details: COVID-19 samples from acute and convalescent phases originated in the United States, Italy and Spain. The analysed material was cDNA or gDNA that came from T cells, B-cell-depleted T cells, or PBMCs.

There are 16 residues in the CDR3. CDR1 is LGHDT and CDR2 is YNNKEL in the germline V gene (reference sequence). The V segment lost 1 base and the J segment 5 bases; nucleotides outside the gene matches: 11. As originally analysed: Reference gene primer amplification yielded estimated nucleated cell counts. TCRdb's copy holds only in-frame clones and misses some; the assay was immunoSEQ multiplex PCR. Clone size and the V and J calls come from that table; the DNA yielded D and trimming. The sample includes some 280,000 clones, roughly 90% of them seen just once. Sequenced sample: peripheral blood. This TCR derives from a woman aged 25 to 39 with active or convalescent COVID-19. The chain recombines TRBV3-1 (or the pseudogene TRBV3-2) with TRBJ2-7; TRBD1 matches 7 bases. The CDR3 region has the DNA TGTGCCAGCAGCCAAGGCTCCCTGGCAGGGGGTAACGAGCAGTACTTC. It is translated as CASSQGSLAGGNEQYF.